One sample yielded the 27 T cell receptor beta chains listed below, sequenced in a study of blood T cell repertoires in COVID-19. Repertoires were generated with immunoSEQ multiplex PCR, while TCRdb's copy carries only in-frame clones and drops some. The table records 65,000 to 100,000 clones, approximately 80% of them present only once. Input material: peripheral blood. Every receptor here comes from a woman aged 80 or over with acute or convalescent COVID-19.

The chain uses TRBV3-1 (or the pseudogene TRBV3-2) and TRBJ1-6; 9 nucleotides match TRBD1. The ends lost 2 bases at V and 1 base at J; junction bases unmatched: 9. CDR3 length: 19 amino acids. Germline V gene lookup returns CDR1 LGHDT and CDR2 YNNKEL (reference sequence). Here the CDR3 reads CASSQTGQGGRSYNSPLHF. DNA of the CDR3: TGTGCCAGCAGCCAAACGGGACAGGGAGGAAGGTCCTATAATTCACCCCTCCACTTT.

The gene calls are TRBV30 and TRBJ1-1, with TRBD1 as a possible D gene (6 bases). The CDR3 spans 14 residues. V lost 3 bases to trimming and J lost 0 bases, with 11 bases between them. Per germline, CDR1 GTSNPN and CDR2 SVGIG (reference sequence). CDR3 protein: CAWRGQTLNTEAFF. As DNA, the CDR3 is TGTGCCTGGAGAGGACAGACGTTGAACACTGAAGCTTTCTTT. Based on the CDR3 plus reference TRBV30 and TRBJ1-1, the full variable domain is SQTIHQWPATLVQPVGSPLSLECTVEGTSNPNLYWYRQAAGRGLQLLFYSVGIGQISSEVPQNLSASRPQDRQFILSSKKLLLSDSGFYLCAWRGQTLNTEAFFGQGTRLTVV.

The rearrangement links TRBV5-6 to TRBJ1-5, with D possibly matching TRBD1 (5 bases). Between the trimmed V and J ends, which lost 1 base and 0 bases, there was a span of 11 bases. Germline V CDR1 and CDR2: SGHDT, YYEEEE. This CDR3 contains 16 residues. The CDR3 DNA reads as TGTGCCAGCAGCTTGTTAGTAGGGGATAGCAATCAGCCCCAGCATTTT. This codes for CASSLLVGDSNQPQHF. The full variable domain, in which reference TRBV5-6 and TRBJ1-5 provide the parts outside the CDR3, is DAGVTQSPTHLIKTRGQQVTLRCSPKSGHDTVSWYQQALGQGPQFIFQYYEEEERQRGNFPDRFSGHQFPNYSSELNVNALLLGDSALYLCASSLLVGDSNQPQHFGDGTRLSIL.

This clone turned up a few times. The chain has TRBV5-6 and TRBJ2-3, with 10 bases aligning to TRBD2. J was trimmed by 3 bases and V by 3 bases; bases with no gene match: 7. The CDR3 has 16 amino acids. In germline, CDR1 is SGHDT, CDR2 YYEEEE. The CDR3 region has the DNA TGTGCCAGCAGCTCCCTTGCTAGCGGGGGAACAGATACGCAGTATTTT. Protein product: CASSSLASGGTDTQYF.

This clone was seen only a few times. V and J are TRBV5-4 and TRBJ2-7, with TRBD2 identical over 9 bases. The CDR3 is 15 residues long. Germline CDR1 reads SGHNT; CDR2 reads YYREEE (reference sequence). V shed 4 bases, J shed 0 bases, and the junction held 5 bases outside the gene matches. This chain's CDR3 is CASSTGGGASYEQYF. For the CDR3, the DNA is TGTGCCAGCAGCACCGGCGGGGGGGCCTCCTACGAGCAGTACTTC.

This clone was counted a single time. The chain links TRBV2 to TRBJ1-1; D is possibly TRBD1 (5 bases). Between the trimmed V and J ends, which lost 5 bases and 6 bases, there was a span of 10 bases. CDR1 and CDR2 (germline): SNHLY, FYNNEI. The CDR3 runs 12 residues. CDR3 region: CASSWGDAEAFF. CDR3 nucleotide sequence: TGTGCCAGCAGTTGGGGGGACGCTGAAGCTTTCTTT.

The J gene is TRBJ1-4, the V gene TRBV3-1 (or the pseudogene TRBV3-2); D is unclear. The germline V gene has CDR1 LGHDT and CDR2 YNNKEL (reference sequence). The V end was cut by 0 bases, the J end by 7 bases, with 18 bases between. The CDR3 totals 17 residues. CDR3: CASSQDSSSKTGEKLFF. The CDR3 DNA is TGTGCCAGCAGCCAAGATTCCTCGTCTAAGACGGGTGAAAAACTGTTTTTT.

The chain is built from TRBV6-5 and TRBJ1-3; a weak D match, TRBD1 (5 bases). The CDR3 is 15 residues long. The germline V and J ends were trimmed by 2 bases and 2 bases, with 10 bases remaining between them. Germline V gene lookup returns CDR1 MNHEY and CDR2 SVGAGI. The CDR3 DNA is TGTGCCAGCAGTTACGGCGGGGCTCCTGGAAACACCATATATTTT. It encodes CASSYGGAPGNTIYF.

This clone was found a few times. The CDR3 spells CASSLAQGLNTDTQYF. Written as DNA, the CDR3 is TGTGCCAGCAGTCTCGCTCAGGGCCTGAACACAGATACGCAGTATTTT. The chain has TRBV27 and TRBJ2-3, with D possibly being TRBD1 (5 bases). CDR3 size: 16 residues. Germline loops: CDR1 MNHEY, CDR2 SMNVEV (reference sequence). The V and J ends lost 5 bases and 2 bases respectively, with 17 bases between them.

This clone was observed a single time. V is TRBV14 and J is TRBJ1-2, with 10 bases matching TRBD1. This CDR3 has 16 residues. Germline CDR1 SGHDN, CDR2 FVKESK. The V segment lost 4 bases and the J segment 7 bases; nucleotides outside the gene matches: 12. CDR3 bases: TGTGCCAGCAGCCCCTTGACAGGGGGCTCACTGGGTGGCTACACCTTC. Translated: CASSPLTGGSLGGYTF.

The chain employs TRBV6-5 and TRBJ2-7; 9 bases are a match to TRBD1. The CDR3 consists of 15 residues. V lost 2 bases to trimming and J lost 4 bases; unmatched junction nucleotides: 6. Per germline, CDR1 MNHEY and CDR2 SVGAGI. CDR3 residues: CASSYQDRGPYEQYF. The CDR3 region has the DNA TGTGCCAGCAGTTACCAGGACAGGGGCCCATACGAGCAGTACTTC.

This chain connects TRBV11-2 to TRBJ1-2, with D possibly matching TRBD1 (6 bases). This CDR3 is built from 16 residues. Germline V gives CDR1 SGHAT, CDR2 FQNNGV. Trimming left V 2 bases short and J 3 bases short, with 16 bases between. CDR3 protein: CASSLYPQGRDYGYTF. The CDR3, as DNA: TGTGCCAGCAGCTTATACCCACAGGGAAGGGACTATGGCTACACCTTC.

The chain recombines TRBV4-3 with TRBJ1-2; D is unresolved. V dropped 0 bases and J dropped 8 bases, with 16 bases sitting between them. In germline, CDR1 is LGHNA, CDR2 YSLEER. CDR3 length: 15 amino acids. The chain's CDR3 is CASSQDGRGLGGYTF. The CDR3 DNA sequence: TGCGCCAGCAGCCAAGATGGGAGAGGGCTGGGCGGCTACACCTTC.

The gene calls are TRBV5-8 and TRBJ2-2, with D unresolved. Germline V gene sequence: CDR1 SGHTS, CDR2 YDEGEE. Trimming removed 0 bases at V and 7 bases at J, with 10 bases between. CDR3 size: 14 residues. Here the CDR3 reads CASSLASPNGELFF. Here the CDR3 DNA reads TGTGCCAGCAGCTTGGCCTCGCCTAACGGGGAGCTGTTTTTT.

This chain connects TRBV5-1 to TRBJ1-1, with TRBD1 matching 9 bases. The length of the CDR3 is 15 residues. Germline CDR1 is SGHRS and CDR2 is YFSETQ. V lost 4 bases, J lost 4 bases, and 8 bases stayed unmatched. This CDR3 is CASSETPGQGTEAFF. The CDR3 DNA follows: TGCGCCAGCAGCGAAACTCCGGGACAGGGCACTGAAGCTTTCTTT.

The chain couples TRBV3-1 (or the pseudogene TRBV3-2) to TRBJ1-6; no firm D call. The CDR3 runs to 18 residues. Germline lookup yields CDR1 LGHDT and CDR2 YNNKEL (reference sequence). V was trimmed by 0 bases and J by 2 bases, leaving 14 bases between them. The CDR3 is CASSQDPREGTYNSPLHF. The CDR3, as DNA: TGTGCCAGCAGCCAAGATCCCCGGGAAGGGACCTATAATTCACCCCTCCACTTT.

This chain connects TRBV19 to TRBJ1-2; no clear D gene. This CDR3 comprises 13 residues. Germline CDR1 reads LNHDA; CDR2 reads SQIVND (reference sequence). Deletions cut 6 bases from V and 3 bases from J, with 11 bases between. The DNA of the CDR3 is TGTGCCAGTAGGGCGGTGGATGACTATGGCTACACCTTC. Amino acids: CASRAVDDYGYTF. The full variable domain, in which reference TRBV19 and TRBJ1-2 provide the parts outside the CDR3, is DGGITQSPKYLFRKEGQNVTLSCEQNLNHDAMYWYRQDPGQGLRLIYYSQIVNDFQKGDIAEGYSVSREKKESFPLTVTSAQKNPTAFYLCASRAVDDYGYTFGSGTRLTVV.

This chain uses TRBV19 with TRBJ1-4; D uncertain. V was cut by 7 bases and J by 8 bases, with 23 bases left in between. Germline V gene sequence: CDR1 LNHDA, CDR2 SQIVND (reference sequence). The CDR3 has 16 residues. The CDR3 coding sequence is TGTGCCAGTATGGACGCCCGGAGGCAGGACGGGGAAAAACTGTTTTTT. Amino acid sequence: CASMDARRQDGEKLFF.

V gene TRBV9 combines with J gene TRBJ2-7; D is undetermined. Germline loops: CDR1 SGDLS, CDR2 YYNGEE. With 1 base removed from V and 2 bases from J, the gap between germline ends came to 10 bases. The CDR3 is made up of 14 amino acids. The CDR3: CASSVLDKTYEQYF. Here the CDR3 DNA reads TGTGCCAGCAGCGTACTCGACAAGACCTACGAGCAGTACTTC.

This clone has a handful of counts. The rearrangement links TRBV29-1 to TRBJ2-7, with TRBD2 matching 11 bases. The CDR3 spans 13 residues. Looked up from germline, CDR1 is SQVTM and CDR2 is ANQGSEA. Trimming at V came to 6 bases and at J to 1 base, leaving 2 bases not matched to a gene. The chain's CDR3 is CSVSSGGSYEQYF. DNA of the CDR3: TGCAGCGTCTCTAGCGGGGGGTCCTACGAGCAGTACTTC.

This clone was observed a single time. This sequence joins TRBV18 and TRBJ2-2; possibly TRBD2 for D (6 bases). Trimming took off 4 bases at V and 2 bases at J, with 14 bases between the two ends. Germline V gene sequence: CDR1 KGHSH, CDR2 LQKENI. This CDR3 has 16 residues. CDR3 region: CASSQRTTANTGELFF. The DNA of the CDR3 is TGTGCCAGCTCACAGAGGACTACCGCCAACACCGGGGAGCTGTTTTTT.

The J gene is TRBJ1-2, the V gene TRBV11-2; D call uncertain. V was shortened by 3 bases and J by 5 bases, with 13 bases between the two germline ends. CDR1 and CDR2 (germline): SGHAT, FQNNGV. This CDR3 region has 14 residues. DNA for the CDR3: TGTGCCAGCAGCTTTATCCCCGCAGATTATGGCTACACCTTC. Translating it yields CASSFIPADYGYTF.

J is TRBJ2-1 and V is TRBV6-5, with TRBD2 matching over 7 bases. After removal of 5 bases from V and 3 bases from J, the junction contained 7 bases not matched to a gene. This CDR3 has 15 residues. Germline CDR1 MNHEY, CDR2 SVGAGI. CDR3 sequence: CASSRSGDRYNEQFF. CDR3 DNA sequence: TGTGCCAGCAGTCGGAGCGGGGACCGCTACAATGAGCAGTTCTTC.

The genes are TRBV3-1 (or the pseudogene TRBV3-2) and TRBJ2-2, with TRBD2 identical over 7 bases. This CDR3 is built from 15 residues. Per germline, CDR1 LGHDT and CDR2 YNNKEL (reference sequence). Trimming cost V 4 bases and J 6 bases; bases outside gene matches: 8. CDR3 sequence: CASSPGLVTSGELFF. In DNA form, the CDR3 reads TGTGCCAGCAGCCCTGGACTAGTAACCTCCGGGGAGCTGTTTTTT.

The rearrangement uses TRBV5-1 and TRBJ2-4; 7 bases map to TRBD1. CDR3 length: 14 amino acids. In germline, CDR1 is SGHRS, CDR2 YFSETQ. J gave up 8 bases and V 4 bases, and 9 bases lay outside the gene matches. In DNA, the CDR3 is TGCGCCAGCAGCCCTCAGACAGGGCTCGACATTCAGTACTTC. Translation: CASSPQTGLDIQYF.

The CDR3 nucleotides are TGTGCCAGCAGTTTAGCGGGGGCGGGCACAGATACGCAGTATTTT. Translating it yields CASSLAGAGTDTQYF. The J gene is TRBJ2-3, the V gene TRBV27, with a tentative D call TRBD2 (7 bases). From germline, CDR1 is MNHEY and CDR2 SMNVEV (reference sequence). There are 15 residues in the CDR3. V dropped 2 bases and J dropped 1 base, with 10 bases sitting between them.

CDR3 nucleotide sequence: TGTGCCAGCAGTTTTCCCAGGCGGGAGAACACCGGGGAGCTGTTTTTT. Its protein is CASSFPRRENTGELFF. The chain carries TRBV28 and TRBJ2-2, with D tentatively TRBD2 (6 bases). The ends were cut back, 3 bases at V and 1 base at J, with 12 bases in the middle. Per the germline V gene, CDR1 is MDHEN and CDR2 is SYDVKM. The CDR3 is 16 residues long.